This T cell receptor beta chain was captured by sequencing in a study of blood T cell repertoires in COVID-19. Study-level information: Sites across the United States, Italy and Spain contributed samples from acute and convalescent COVID-19. PBMCs, B-cell-depleted T cells, or T cells were the source of the cDNA or gDNA that made up the material.

Seattle-derived patients entered the study during active infection and were followed longitudinally. Per the authors' pipeline: Scientists estimated how many nucleated cells there were by amplifying reference gene primers. Data came from immunoSEQ multiplex PCR; TCRdb stores just in-frame clones and leaves some out. V and J calls and clone size are given by that table; D and trimming were obtained from the DNA. Counted here are about 370,000 clones, about 90% occurring once; the ten biggest clones make up around 9.3%. The V end lost 0 bases, the J end lost 4 bases, and 13 bases lay between the germline ends. There are 15 residues in the CDR3. Germline assignment: CDR1 SGHRS and CDR2 YFSETQ.

Sequencing was performed on peripheral blood. The clonotype originates from a woman in her twenties or thirties with COVID-19, enrolled during active disease. The chain employs TRBV5-1 and TRBJ1-1; a possible D gene is TRBD1 (5 bases). This chain's CDR3 is CASSLVGEAVTEAFF. CDR3 bases: TGCGCCAGCAGCTTGGTGGGGGAGGCGGTCACTGAAGCTTTCTTT.